One and the same sample provided the 29 T cell receptor beta chains below, sequenced in a study of lymphopenia after photon versus proton radiotherapy. Some clones are missing from TCRdb's copy, which holds only in-frame ones; the method was immunoSEQ multiplex PCR. This table has tens of thousands of clones, approximately 88% appearing once. The sample here was peripheral blood, taken from a patient treated with proton-based radiotherapy. These receptors originate from a man aged 60 to 69 with pancreatic cancer.

This chain joins TRBV6-1 and TRBJ2-1; 9 bases map to TRBD2. With V trimmed by 8 bases and J by 4 bases, 3 bases remained unmatched. Germline V lookup: CDR1 MNHNS, CDR2 SASEGT. This CDR3 spans 13 amino acids. CDR3 protein: CASLTSGYNEQFF. CDR3 nucleotides: TGTGCCAGCCTGACTAGCGGTTACAATGAGCAGTTCTTC.

The chain joins TRBV6-6 to TRBJ2-7, with 11 bases that match TRBD1. From germline, CDR1 is MNHNY and CDR2 SVGAGI (reference sequence). J lost 7 bases, V lost 7 bases, and 6 bases had no gene match. CDR3 size: 13 residues. The CDR3: CASIPGQGGEQYF. The CDR3 DNA follows: TGTGCCAGCATTCCGGGACAGGGGGGTGAGCAGTACTTC.

CDR3 sequence: CASSATSGSSYNEQFF. CDR3 in DNA: TGTGCCAGCAGCGCGACTAGCGGGAGCTCCTACAATGAGCAGTTCTTC. The rearrangement joins TRBV13 to TRBJ2-1; 12 bases are a match to TRBD2. Trimming took 5 bases from V and 0 from J; bases not matched to a gene: 2. Germline V gene sequence: CDR1 PRHDT, CDR2 FYEKMQ (reference sequence). This CDR3 contains 16 residues.

V usage is TRBV9 and J usage is TRBJ1-6; D uncertain. Germline CDR1 SGDLS, CDR2 YYNGEE. The CDR3 spans 13 residues. Trimming pared 3 bases from V and 7 bases from J, leaving 8 bases between. The CDR3 DNA is TGTGCCAGCAGCGCCAGGTGGAATTCACCCCTCCACTTT. It codes for CASSARWNSPLHF.

The chain uses TRBV28 and TRBJ2-3; perhaps TRBD2 as D (5 bases). Trimming removed 8 bases at V and 2 bases at J, with 11 bases between. Looked up from germline, CDR1 is MDHEN and CDR2 is SYDVKM. The CDR3 loop spans 13 amino acids. In DNA, the CDR3 is TGTGCCAGCCAACTAGTCCACACAGATACGCAGTATTTT. Translation gives CASQLVHTDTQYF.

The rearrangement joins TRBV27 to TRBJ2-5, with D unclear. The J call may be in error: the DNA end matches TRBJ2-7 better. Germline values: CDR1 MNHEY, CDR2 SMNVEV (reference sequence). The length of the CDR3 is 13 residues. Here the CDR3 DNA reads TGTGCCAGCAGTTTTCTAGGAGCCTACGAGCAGTACTTC. Translating gives CASSFLGAYEQYF.

The gene calls are TRBV10-3 and TRBJ2-1; either TRBD1 or TRBD2 may fit D (6 bases each). CDR1 and CDR2 from the germline V gene are ENHRY and SYGVKD. The length of the CDR3 is 15 residues. Trimming took off 0 bases at V and 2 bases at J, with 8 bases between the two ends. The CDR3 is CAISESGGPYNEQFF. Here the CDR3 DNA reads TGTGCCATCAGTGAGTCGGGGGGCCCCTACAATGAGCAGTTCTTC.

V usage is TRBV5-4 and J usage is TRBJ2-1; TRBD1 is a possible D gene (6 bases). V lost 4 bases to trimming and J lost 4 bases, with 9 bases between them. This CDR3 contains 13 residues. CDR1 and CDR2 (germline): SGHNT, YYREEE (reference sequence). In DNA form, the CDR3 reads TGTGCCAGCAGCCTAGGGGGTTACAATGAGCAGTTCTTC. Translating gives CASSLGGYNEQFF.

This clone was seen more than once but under ten times. The chain has TRBV29-1 and TRBJ2-7, with TRBD2 as a possible D gene (6 bases). Trimming removed 6 bases from V and 3 bases from J, with 21 bases in between. Germline assignment: CDR1 SQVTM and CDR2 ANQGSEA. The CDR3 covers 15 residues. The chain's CDR3 is CSVLKLGGIVYEQYF. The CDR3 DNA sequence: TGCAGCGTCCTCAAGTTGGGAGGCATTGTCTACGAGCAGTACTTC.

The V call is TRBV2, the J call TRBJ2-5, with TRBD2 as a possible D gene (6 bases). The CDR3 spans 15 residues. The germline V gene has CDR1 SNHLY and CDR2 FYNNEI. V lost 3 bases to trimming and J lost 5 bases, with 16 bases between them. CDR3 in amino acids: CASSEQGGGWETQYF. The CDR3 coding sequence is TGTGCCAGCAGTGAGCAGGGAGGTGGGTGGGAGACCCAGTACTTC.

This chain connects TRBV11-2 to TRBJ1-3; the D gene is possibly TRBD1 (5 bases). Trimming left V 5 bases short and J 3 bases short, with 11 bases between. This CDR3 is 14 amino acids long. Germline assignment: CDR1 SGHAT and CDR2 FQNNGV. This chain's CDR3 is CASSTEGFGNTIYF. As DNA, the CDR3 is TGTGCCAGCAGCACCGAGGGGTTTGGAAACACCATATATTTT.

V and J are TRBV11-3 and TRBJ2-2, with TRBD1 matching 8 bases. Trimming at V came to 5 bases and at J to 5 bases, leaving 4 bases not matched to a gene. This CDR3 is built from 14 residues. Germline V gives CDR1 SGHNT, CDR2 YENEEA. In DNA, the CDR3 is TGTGCCAGCAGCCCCAGGACAGGGACCGGGGAGCTGTTTTTT. This encodes CASSPRTGTGELFF.

The chain recombines TRBV5-1 with TRBJ2-1; 7 nucleotides agree with TRBD1. The V and J ends lost 4 bases and 3 bases, in that order; junction bases with no gene match: 7. The CDR3 consists of 15 residues. Per the germline V gene, CDR1 is SGHRS and CDR2 is YFSETQ. The CDR3 sequence is CASSPRTGIYNEQFF. CDR3 nucleotide sequence: TGCGCCAGCAGCCCGAGGACAGGAATCTACAATGAGCAGTTCTTC.

V is TRBV27 and J is TRBJ2-7; 8 nucleotides agree with TRBD2. The germline gives CDR1 MNHEY, CDR2 SMNVEV (reference sequence). The V segment lost 6 bases and the J segment 2 bases; nucleotides outside the gene matches: 9. The CDR3 extends over 15 amino acids. The CDR3 DNA reads TGTGCCAGCAGATCGAGGGCGGGAGGCACCTACGAGCAGTACTTC. Protein sequence: CASRSRAGGTYEQYF.

The chain employs TRBV30 and TRBJ2-1; 7 nucleotides line up with TRBD2. Germline-derived CDR1 and CDR2 are GTSNPN and SVGIG (reference sequence). The CDR3 has 11 amino acids. Trimming cost V 4 bases and J 7 bases; bases outside gene matches: 1. The CDR3 loop is CAWTAGNEQFF. The CDR3, as DNA: TGTGCCTGGACAGCGGGAAATGAGCAGTTCTTC.

The V gene is TRBV9, the J gene TRBJ2-3; maybe TRBD1 (5 bases). Germline-derived CDR1 and CDR2 are SGDLS and YYNGEE. Between the trimmed V and J ends, which lost 4 bases and 5 bases, there was a span of 14 bases. There are 14 residues in the CDR3. CDR3 sequence (DNA): TGTGCCAGCAGCAGAAAGACAGAGCAAGATACGCAGTATTTT. This codes for CASSRKTEQDTQYF. Drawing the rest from reference TRBV9 and TRBJ2-3, the complete variable domain is DSGVTQTPKHLITATGQRVTLRCSPRSGDLSVYWYQQSLDQGLQFLIQYYNGEERAKGNILERFSAQQFPDLHSELNLSSLELGDSALYFCASSRKTEQDTQYFGPGTRLTVL.

The genes are TRBV4-2 and TRBJ2-1; weak D call: TRBD2 (6 bases). V was pared by 0 bases and J by 9 bases, with 18 bases between. The CDR3 runs to 16 residues. Germline V gene lookup returns CDR1 LGHNA and CDR2 YNFKEQ. This CDR3 is CASSQDPGESQGEQFF. The CDR3 coding sequence is TGTGCCAGCAGCCAAGATCCGGGGGAGTCCCAGGGTGAGCAGTTCTTC.

This clone has only a few counts. The chain is built from TRBV16 and TRBJ2-1; tentatively, D is TRBD2 (5 bases). The CDR3 is made up of 17 amino acids. CDR1 and CDR2 (germline): KGHSY, FQNENV. V lost 2 bases and J lost 0, with 14 bases in between. CDR3 in amino acids: CASSQGLAQSSYNEQFF. In DNA, the CDR3 is TGTGCCAGCAGCCAAGGATTAGCGCAGAGCTCCTACAATGAGCAGTTCTTC.

The rearrangement links TRBV30 to TRBJ2-1; 9 bases are shared with TRBD1. CDR1 is GTSNPN, CDR2 SVGIG, per germline (reference sequence). V gave up 5 bases and J gave up 2 bases; unmatched junction bases: 4. The CDR3 loop spans 14 amino acids. CDR3 sequence reads: CAWGRQGAYNEQFF. The CDR3 bases are TGTGCCTGGGGTAGACAGGGGGCCTACAATGAGCAGTTCTTC.

The rearrangement joins TRBV28 to TRBJ1-5, with TRBD1 as a possible D gene (5 bases). This CDR3 comprises 14 residues. Germline CDR1 is MDHEN and CDR2 is SYDVKM. Trimming took off 3 bases at V and 6 bases at J, with 12 bases between the two ends. The CDR3 protein is CASSFGGVVQPQHF. The CDR3, as DNA: TGTGCCAGCAGTTTCGGGGGGGTAGTTCAGCCCCAGCATTTT. Complete variable domain (other parts from reference TRBV28 and TRBJ1-5): DVKVTQSSRYLVKRTGEKVFLECVQDMDHENMFWYRQDPGLGLRLIYFSYDVKMKEKGDIPEGYSVSREKKERFSLILESASTNQTSMYLCASSFGGVVQPQHFGDGTRLSIL.

V is TRBV5-4 and J is TRBJ2-5; 8 nucleotides align to TRBD1. CDR1 is SGHNT and CDR2 is YYREEE in the germline V gene (reference sequence). CDR3 length equals 15 residues. V was pared by 4 bases and J by 3 bases, with 8 bases of the junction left unmatched. CDR3: CASSGGTGLEETQYF. CDR3 sequence (DNA): TGTGCCAGCAGCGGCGGGACAGGACTTGAAGAGACCCAGTACTTC.

The V gene is TRBV28, the J gene TRBJ2-5; TRBD2 matches 7 bases. The CDR3 extends over 14 amino acids. The V gene's germline CDR1 is MDHEN and CDR2 SYDVKM. V gave up 6 bases and J gave up 5 bases; unmatched junction bases: 9. CDR3 residues: CASRLVGRAETQYF. CDR3 DNA sequence: TGTGCCAGCAGACTGGTGGGGAGGGCGGAGACCCAGTACTTC.

The V gene is TRBV28, the J gene TRBJ1-5; TRBD1 matches 7 bases. With V trimmed by 6 bases and J by 8 bases, 16 bases remained unmatched. CDR1 is MDHEN and CDR2 is SYDVKM in the germline V gene. CDR3 length: 16 residues. For the CDR3, the DNA is TGTGCCAGCAGGTCCGGGACAGACCGTGATCACGAGCCCCAGCATTTT. This gives the protein CASRSGTDRDHEPQHF.

This chain uses TRBV9 with TRBJ1-1, with unresolved D. The V gene lost 0 bases and the J gene lost 0 bases, with 3 bases spanning the gap. The CDR3 spans 13 residues. Germline V CDR1 and CDR2: SGDLS, YYNGEE. CDR3 residues: CASSVAVNTEAFF. CDR3 DNA sequence: TGTGCCAGCAGCGTAGCTGTGAACACTGAAGCTTTCTTT.

This sequence joins TRBV27 and TRBJ2-3, with 8 bases identical to TRBD2. The CDR3 sequence is 16 residues long. After removal of 6 bases from V and 5 bases from J, the junction contained 13 bases not matched to a gene. CDR1 is MNHEY and CDR2 is SMNVEV in the germline V gene (reference sequence). The chain's CDR3 is CASRPSFQAGVDTQYF. The DNA of the CDR3 is TGTGCCAGCAGACCTTCATTTCAAGCGGGAGTAGATACGCAGTATTTT.

The rearrangement uses TRBV11-3 and TRBJ2-5; unclear D gene. Germline-derived CDR1 and CDR2 are SGHNT and YENEEA. With 1 base removed from V and 2 bases from J, the gap between germline ends came to 5 bases. The CDR3 is made up of 13 amino acids. DNA for the CDR3: TGTGCCAGCAGCTTAGTTCTTCAAGAGACCCAGTACTTC. It encodes CASSLVLQETQYF.

The V call is TRBV28, the J call TRBJ2-7, with D unresolved. V was clipped by 5 bases and J by 0 bases, with 11 bases between them. This CDR3 region has 14 residues. CDR1 and CDR2 (germline): MDHEN, SYDVKM. CDR3 bases: TGTGCCAGCAGTCCCCCCCCAGTCTCCTACGAGCAGTACTTC. Protein sequence: CASSPPPVSYEQYF.

The chain links TRBV18 to TRBJ2-7, with a possible D match to TRBD1 (5 bases). This CDR3 is built from 14 residues. Germline values: CDR1 KGHSH, CDR2 LQKENI. Trimming pared 4 bases from V and 1 base from J, leaving 11 bases between. For the CDR3, the DNA is TGTGCCAGCTCACTTTTACAGGAGTCCTACGAGCAGTACTTC. This sequence encodes CASSLLQESYEQYF.

The rearrangement joins TRBV11-3 to TRBJ1-3, with D possibly matching TRBD1 (6 bases). Germline CDR1 SGHNT, CDR2 YENEEA. CDR3 length: 18 residues. Trimming took off 4 bases at V and 0 bases at J, with 19 bases between the two ends. The CDR3 coding sequence is TGTGCCAGCAGCTCCAGGGACACAAATTTCCTCTCTGGAAACACCATATATTTT. Protein product: CASSSRDTNFLSGNTIYF.